This TCR beta chain comes out of a study of cytomegalovirus exposure and HLA in healthy donors. Study summary: The approximately 120 validation repertoires, a later analysis reported, used the same platform as the approximately 700 first-cohort repertoires.

V lost 7 bases and J lost 6, with 18 bases in between. CDR3 length: 15 amino acids. Germline V CDR1 and CDR2: LGHNA, YNFKEQ. The donors were part of the validation cohort, which consisted of approximately 110 subjects and was separate from the first cohort of about 670 subjects. Here immunoSEQ multiplex PCR was the method, and the copy in TCRdb shows in-frame clones only, minus some. The repertoire holds around 150,000 clones, around 96% seen once, with 0.8% to 1% in the top ten. The sequenced material came from PBMCs. The chain carries TRBV4-2 and TRBJ1-4; possible D gene TRBD1, 5 bases. The receptor was isolated from a woman aged 18-35 years in good health and CMV-seronegative. This CDR3 is CASTRTWGAYEKLFF. The CDR3 nucleotides are TGTGCCAGCACCCGCACCTGGGGCGCCTATGAAAAACTGTTTTTT.